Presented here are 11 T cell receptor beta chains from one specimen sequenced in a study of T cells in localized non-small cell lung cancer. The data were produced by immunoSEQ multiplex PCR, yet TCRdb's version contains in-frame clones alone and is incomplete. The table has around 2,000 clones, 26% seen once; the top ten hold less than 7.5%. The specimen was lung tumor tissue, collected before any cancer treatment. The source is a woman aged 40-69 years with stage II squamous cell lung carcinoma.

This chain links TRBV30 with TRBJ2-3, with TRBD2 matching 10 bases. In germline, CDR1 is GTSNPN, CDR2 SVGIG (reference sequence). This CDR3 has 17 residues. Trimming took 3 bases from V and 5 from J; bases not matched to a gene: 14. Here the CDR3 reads CAWRRRVAGGFRDTQYF. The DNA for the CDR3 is TGTGCCTGGAGGCGCCGGGTAGCGGGAGGATTTAGAGATACGCAGTATTTT.

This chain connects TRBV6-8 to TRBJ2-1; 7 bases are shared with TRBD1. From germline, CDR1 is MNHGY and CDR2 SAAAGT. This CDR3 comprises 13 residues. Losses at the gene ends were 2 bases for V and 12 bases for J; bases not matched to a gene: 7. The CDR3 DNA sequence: TGTGCCAGCAGTTACGCGGACAGGCGGGTGCAGTTCTTC. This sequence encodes CASSYADRRVQFF.

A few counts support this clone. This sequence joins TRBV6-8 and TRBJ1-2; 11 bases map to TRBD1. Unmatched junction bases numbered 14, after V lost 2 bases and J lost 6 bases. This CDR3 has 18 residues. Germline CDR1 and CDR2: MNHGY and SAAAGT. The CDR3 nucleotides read TGTGCCAGCAGTTACGCCAACGGACAGGGGGCAAAAGGAAATGGCTACACCTTC. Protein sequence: CASSYANGQGAKGNGYTF.

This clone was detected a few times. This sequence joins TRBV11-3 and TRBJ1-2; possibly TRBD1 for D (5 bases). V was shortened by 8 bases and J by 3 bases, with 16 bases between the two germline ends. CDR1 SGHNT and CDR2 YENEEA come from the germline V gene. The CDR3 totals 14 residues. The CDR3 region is CASSDLRGDYGYTF. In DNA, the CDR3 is TGTGCCAGCTCGGACCTCCGGGGGGACTATGGCTACACCTTC.

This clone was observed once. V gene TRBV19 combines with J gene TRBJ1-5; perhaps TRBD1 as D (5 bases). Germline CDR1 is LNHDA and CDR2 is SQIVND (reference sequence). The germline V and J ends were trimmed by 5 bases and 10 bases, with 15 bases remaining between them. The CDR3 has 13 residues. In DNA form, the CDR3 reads TGTGCCAGTAGTCCCCGGGACCGATCACCCCAGCATTTT. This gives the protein CASSPRDRSPQHF.

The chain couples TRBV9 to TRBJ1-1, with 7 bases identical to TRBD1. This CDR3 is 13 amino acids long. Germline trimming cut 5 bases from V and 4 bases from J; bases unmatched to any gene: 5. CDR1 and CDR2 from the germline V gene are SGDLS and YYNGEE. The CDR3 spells CASRSAGGTEAFF. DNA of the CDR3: TGTGCCAGCAGGAGTGCAGGGGGCACTGAAGCTTTCTTT.

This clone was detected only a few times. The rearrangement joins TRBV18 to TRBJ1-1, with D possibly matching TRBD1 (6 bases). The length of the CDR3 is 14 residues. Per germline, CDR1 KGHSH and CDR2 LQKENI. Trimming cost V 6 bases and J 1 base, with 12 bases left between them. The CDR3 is CASSPGGRNTEAFF. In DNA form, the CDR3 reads TGTGCCAGCTCTCCGGGGGGGCGGAACACTGAAGCTTTCTTT.

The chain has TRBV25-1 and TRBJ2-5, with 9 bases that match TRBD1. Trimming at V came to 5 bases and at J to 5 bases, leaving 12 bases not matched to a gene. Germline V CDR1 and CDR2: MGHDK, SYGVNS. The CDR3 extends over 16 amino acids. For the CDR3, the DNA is TGTGCCAGCAGTCCCCACACAGGGGGCGGAAGGGAGACCCAGTACTTC. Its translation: CASSPHTGGGRETQYF.

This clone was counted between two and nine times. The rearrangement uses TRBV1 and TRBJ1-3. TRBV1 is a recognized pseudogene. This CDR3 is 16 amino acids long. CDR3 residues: CASSQEGHGLGNTIYF. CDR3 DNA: TGCGCCAGCAGCCAAGAGGGCCACGGGCTTGGAAACACCATATATTTT.

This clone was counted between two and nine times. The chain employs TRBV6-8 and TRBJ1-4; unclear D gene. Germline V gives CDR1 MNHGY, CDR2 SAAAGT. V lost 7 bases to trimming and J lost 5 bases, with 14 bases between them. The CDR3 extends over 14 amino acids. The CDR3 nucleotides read TGTGCCAGCACCTGGCGTGGGCGGAATGAAAAACTGTTTTTT. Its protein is CASTWRGRNEKLFF.

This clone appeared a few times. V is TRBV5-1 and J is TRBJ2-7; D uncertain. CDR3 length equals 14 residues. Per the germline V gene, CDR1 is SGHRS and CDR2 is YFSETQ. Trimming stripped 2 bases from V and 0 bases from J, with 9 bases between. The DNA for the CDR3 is TGCGCCAGCAGCTTAGACTCGACCTCCTACGAGCAGTACTTC. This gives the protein CASSLDSTSYEQYF.